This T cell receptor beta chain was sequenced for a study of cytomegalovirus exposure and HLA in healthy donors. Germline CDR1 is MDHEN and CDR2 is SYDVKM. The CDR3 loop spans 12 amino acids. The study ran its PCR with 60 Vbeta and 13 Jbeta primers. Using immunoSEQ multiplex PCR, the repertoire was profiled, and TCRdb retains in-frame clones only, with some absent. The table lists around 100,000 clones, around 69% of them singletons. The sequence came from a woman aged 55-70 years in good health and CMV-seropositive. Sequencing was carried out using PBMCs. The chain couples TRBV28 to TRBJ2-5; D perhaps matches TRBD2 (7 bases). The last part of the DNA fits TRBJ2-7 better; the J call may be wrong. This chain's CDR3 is CASSRGAYEQYF. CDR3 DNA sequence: TGTGCCAGTTCCCGGGGGGCGTACGAGCAGTACTTC.